The T cell receptor beta chain described here comes from a study of tumor-infiltrating lymphocytes in primary liver carcinoma. Study details: The five patients, who were men and women, ranged in age from 30 to 69 years. In every tissue type, samples returned a similar yield of roughly 3.65 to 8 million productive TCRbeta reads. Findings and caveats of the study: Relative to blood, tumors carried a significantly larger fraction of the repertoire in their top 250 clones (p = 0.039). Researchers found tumor-adjacent and tumor-blood pairs overlapped less than tumor region pairs.

Unsorted whole blood supplied the RNA, and germline DNA was extracted too. A primer matching the constant region was used to make TCR beta cDNA from around 460 ng of total RNA. Investigators got TCR beta libraries out of three nested multiplex PCR rounds, done with slightly modified ARM-PCR. The two initial PCR rounds, around 11 cycles each, used TRBV1-TRBV30 forward and C-beta reverse primers. TCRdb re-called the multiplex PCR reads with MiXCR, one entry per CDR3 protein. Seen here are 330,000 or so distinct CDR3 sequences, roughly two thirds observed once, and the top ten hold about 6%. The V end was cut by 4 bases, the J end by 5 bases, with 18 bases between. Germline V gene lookup returns CDR1 SGHAT and CDR2 FQNNGV. The CDR3 length is 15 residues. This clonotype appeared a single time. The antigen is unknown.

The clonotype originates from a man between 40 and 49 years old with primary liver carcinoma and hepatitis B virus infection. Material: peripheral blood. This sequence joins TRBV11-2 and TRBJ2-7, with D possibly TRBD2 on 6 matching bases. CDR3 nucleotides: TGTGCCAGCAGCTCGGGACTCCTAGTATTGCACGAGCAGTACTTC. It yields the protein CASSSGLLVLHEQYF.